Following are 11 T cell receptor beta chains from one sample sequenced in a study of T cells after yellow fever vaccination. TCRdb reprocessed the 5' RACE reads with MiXCR, giving one entry per CDR3 protein. The sample shows approximately 340,000 distinct CDR3 sequences, 8.7% of them seen only once. Sequencing was performed on PBMCs, taken on the day of the first yellow fever vaccination. The source of these receptors is a man between 18 and 29 years old who received the YFV17D yellow fever vaccine.

The CDR3 nucleotides read TGTGCCAGCAGCGTAAACCGGGACTCCGCGAACACCGGGGAGCTGTTTTTT. Encoded protein: CASSVNRDSANTGELFF. The gene calls are TRBV7-3 and TRBJ2-2, with a tentative D call TRBD2 (6 bases). The CDR3 runs 17 residues. CDR1 is SGHTA and CDR2 is FQGTGA in the germline V gene. The ends were cut back, 5 bases at V and 0 bases at J, with 16 bases in the middle. Together with reference TRBV7-3 and TRBJ2-2, the CDR3 gives the full variable domain: GAGVSQTPSNKVTEKGKYVELRCDPISGHTALYWYRQSLGQGPEFLIYFQGTGAADDSGLPNDRFFAVRPEGSVSTLKIQRTERGDSAVYLCASSVNRDSANTGELFFGEGSRLTVL.

Only a few counts were recorded for this clonotype. The chain employs TRBV12-3 or TRBV12-4 and TRBJ1-2, with a weak D call TRBD1 (6 bases). Trimming pared 2 bases from V and 4 bases from J, leaving 11 bases between. The CDR3 spans 14 residues. In DNA, the CDR3 is TGTGCCAGCAGTTTAAGGGGGAAGGGCTATGGCTACACCTTC. Its translation: CASSLRGKGYGYTF.

There are a few counts of this clonotype. The CDR3 DNA is TGTGCCAGCAAATCGACAGGGTCCGCGATTAACACCGGGGAGCTGTTTTTT. It codes for CASKSTGSAINTGELFF. The V gene is TRBV6-1, the J gene TRBJ2-2, with 7 positions matching TRBD1. The CDR3 runs 17 residues. CDR1 MNHNS and CDR2 SASEGT come from the germline V gene. Trimming removed 7 bases from V and 2 bases from J; junction bases left unmatched: 13.

This chain links TRBV25-1 with TRBJ2-7; 9 nucleotides match TRBD2. V dropped 5 bases and J dropped 7; count of bases not matched to a gene: 9. The CDR3 is made up of 14 amino acids. Germline V gives CDR1 MGHDK, CDR2 SYGVNS. In nucleotides, the CDR3 is TGTGCCAGCAGTAATGGCGGGGGGGTTTGGGAGCAGTACTTC. Protein product: CASSNGGGVWEQYF.

The CDR3 nucleotides read TGTGCCACCCAGGGTGCAACTAATGAAAAACTGTTTTTT. This sequence encodes CATQGATNEKLFF. The genes are TRBV24-1 and TRBJ1-4; possible D gene TRBD1, 5 bases. The CDR3 contains 13 residues. V lost 9 bases and J 0 bases, leaving 7 bases between the germline ends. Germline loops: CDR1 KGHDR, CDR2 SFDVKD.

This clonotype was detected a few times. J is TRBJ1-2 and V is TRBV3-1; D is unclear. V lost 6 bases and J 5 bases, leaving 16 bases between the germline ends. The CDR3 covers 14 residues. Germline V gene sequence: CDR1 LGHDT, CDR2 YNNKEL (reference sequence). The DNA of the CDR3 is TGTGCCAGCAGATCTGCCGGGCCGACTTATGGCTACACCTTC. Protein sequence: CASRSAGPTYGYTF.

This clonotype is a singleton in its sample. The chain uses TRBV15 and TRBJ2-3; 12 bases match TRBD2. This CDR3 spans 17 amino acids. Germline V gene data show CDR1 as LNHNV and CDR2 as YYDKDF (reference sequence). With V trimmed by 6 bases and J by 3 bases, 10 bases remained unmatched. CDR3 DNA: TGTGCCACCAGTAGGGCTAGCGGGGGGGCGGGGACAGATACGCAGTATTTT. It specifies CATSRASGGAGTDTQYF. Supplemented by reference TRBV15 and TRBJ2-3, the full variable domain reads DAMVIQNPRYQVTQFGKPVTLSCSQTLNHNVMYWYQQKSSQAPKLLFHYYDKDFNNEADTPDNFQSRRPNTSFCFLDIRSPGLGDTAMYLCATSRASGGAGTDTQYFGPGTRLTVL.

The CDR3 sequence: CASSLAGGLVYF. The CDR3 bases are TGTGCCAGCAGTTTAGCAGGGGGGCTCGTATATTTT. The V and J genes are TRBV12-3 or TRBV12-4 and TRBJ1-3; D may be TRBD1 (6 bases). There are 12 residues in the CDR3. The ends were cut back, 0 bases at V and 14 bases at J, with 11 bases in the middle.

The V call is TRBV2, the J call TRBJ1-5; D is possibly TRBD1 (5 bases). This CDR3 contains 18 residues. The germline CDR1 and CDR2 sequences are SNHLY and FYNNEI. Trimming removed 5 bases from V and 3 bases from J, with 23 bases in between. The CDR3, as DNA: TGTGCCAGCAGTCGGATACCGACAGAGCTTTACGACAATCAGCCCCAGCATTTT. It specifies CASSRIPTELYDNQPQHF.

This clonotype showed up many times. The V and J genes are TRBV4-1 and TRBJ1-2; maybe TRBD1 (5 bases). V lost 0 bases and J 6 bases, leaving 14 bases between the germline ends. The CDR3 is made up of 15 amino acids. In germline, CDR1 is MGHRA, CDR2 YSYEKL. The CDR3 here is CASSQDKGLYDGYTF. Written as DNA, the CDR3 is TGCGCCAGCAGCCAAGATAAGGGGCTCTACGATGGCTACACCTTC.

The chain recombines TRBV7-3 with TRBJ2-1, with a weak D call TRBD2 (5 bases). Trimming stripped 5 bases from V and 5 bases from J, with 13 bases between. Germline V gene data show CDR1 as SGHTA and CDR2 as FQGTGA. This CDR3 contains 14 residues. The CDR3 sequence: CASSPDSSNNEQFF. The CDR3 DNA sequence: TGTGCCAGCAGCCCGGACTCCTCAAACAATGAGCAGTTCTTC.